The rows below give T cell receptor beta chains drawn from one sample of a study of blood T cell repertoires in COVID-19. Libraries were prepared by immunoSEQ multiplex PCR; TCRdb keeps only in-frame clonotypes and omits some of them. This sample has hundreds of thousands of clones, with approximately 89% found just once. The sample taken for sequencing was peripheral blood. These receptors came from a woman aged 50 to 60 who had recovered from COVID-19. The CDR3 runs from the conserved cysteine through the conserved F or W. A D gene is named only where the DNA matches it firmly. Clone sizes are given selectively: once, few, many, or a class where the clone is expanded.

abundance	v_gene	d_gene	j_gene	CDR3nt	CDR3aa
NA	TRBV18	TRBD1	TRBJ1-1	TGTGCCAGCTCCGGGACAGGAAAGGACACTGAAGCTTTCTTT	CASSGTGKDTEAFF
NA	TRBV19	NA	TRBJ2-2	TGTGCCAGCCTGGCTCTGAACACCGGGGAGCTGTTTTTT	CASLALNTGELFF
NA	TRBV29-1	TRBD2	TRBJ2-1	TGCAGCGTGGGAACTAGCGGAGATTACAATGAGCAGTTCTTC	CSVGTSGDYNEQFF
NA	TRBV30	NA	TRBJ1-3	TGTGCCTGGAGTGTAGGTGGGGCGCGTGGAAACACCATATATTTT	CAWSVGGARGNTIYF
NA	TRBV5-1	NA	TRBJ1-4	TGCGCCAGCAGCTCATCGGCGTCCCCGGGTAGTGAAAAACTGTTTTTT	CASSSSASPGSEKLFF
NA	TRBV5-4	NA	TRBJ1-5	TGTGCCAGCAGCCTCGGTCAGGATCAGCCCCAGCATTTT	CASSLGQDQPQHF
NA	TRBV13	TRBD1	TRBJ1-6	TGTGCCAGCAGCAGACAGGGGTATAATTCACCCCTCCACTTT	CASSRQGYNSPLHF
NA	TRBV19	NA	TRBJ1-1	TGTGCCAGTAGTATGTACAGGGTGGCTTCCCTGAACACTGAAGCTTTCTTT	CASSMYRVASLNTEAFF
NA	TRBV5-1	TRBD1	TRBJ2-5	TGCGCCAGCAGCTTGGCTCCAGGGGGCTTTGAGACCCAGTACTTC	CASSLAPGGFETQYF
NA	TRBV27	TRBD2	TRBJ2-2	TGTGCCAGCAGTTTATACCCGGGAGGGGCCACCGGGGAGCTGTTTTTT	CASSLYPGGATGELFF
NA	TRBV24-1	NA	TRBJ1-5	TGTGCCACCAGTGATGGGAGGGGCAAGGACAATCAGCCCCAGCATTTT	CATSDGRGKDNQPQHF
NA	TRBV7-9	NA	TRBJ2-1	TGTGCCAGCAGTTCAACAGGGAGATACAATGAGCAGTTCTTC	CASSSTGRYNEQFF
NA	TRBV19	NA	TRBJ2-1	TGTGCCAGTAGTACCGGGAGATCCTACAATGAGCAGTTCTTC	CASSTGRSYNEQFF
NA	TRBV5-1	NA	TRBJ1-2	TGCGCCAGCAGCTTGGTGGGAGAAGGCTACACCTTC	CASSLVGEGYTF
once	TRBV29-1	NA	TRBJ2-7	TGCAGCGTTGGGGGCCAGACCTACGAGCAGTACTTC	CSVGGQTYEQYF
NA	TRBV2	NA	TRBJ2-7	TGTGCCAGCAGCACAGAGATTTGGTACGAGCAGTACTTC	CASSTEIWYEQYF
NA	TRBV30	TRBD1	TRBJ1-6	TGTGCCTGGAGTACACACTTACCGGGACAGGGGGGATATAATTCACCCCTCCACTTT	CAWSTHLPGQGGYNSPLHF
once	TRBV28	NA	TRBJ1-3	TGTGCCAGCAGCTGGCAGAGCGCAAACACCATATATTTT	CASSWQSANTIYF
NA	TRBV19	TRBD2	TRBJ2-1	TGTGCCAGTGGAAAGCGGGGGAGCAATGAGCAGTTCTTC	CASGKRGSNEQFF
NA	TRBV30	NA	TRBJ1-3	TGTGCCTGGAGTGTCTTTGGCCAGGGCTCTGGAAACACCATATATTTT	CAWSVFGQGSGNTIYF
NA	TRBV11-2	TRBD1	TRBJ1-2	TGTGCCAGCAGCCCCATTGGGACAGTGCTCCCTAACTATGGCTACACCTTC	CASSPIGTVLPNYGYTF
NA	TRBV5-1	TRBD1	TRBJ2-5	TGCGCCAGCAGCCCTGACAGGGCGGAGACCCAGTACTTC	CASSPDRAETQYF
NA	TRBV6-5	TRBD2	TRBJ2-1	TGTGCCAGCAGTTACCAGGGACTAGCGAGGGGCAATGAGCAGTTCTTC	CASSYQGLARGNEQFF
NA	TRBV29-1	NA	TRBJ2-7	TGCAGCGTGTCGTTATCTTCCTACGAGCAGTACTTC	CSVSLSSYEQYF
NA	TRBV18	TRBD1	TRBJ1-2	TGTGCCAGCTCACGCCCGGGGGACAGGGATCCAGGCTACACCTTC	CASSRPGDRDPGYTF
few	TRBV7-2	NA	TRBJ2-7	TGTGCCAGCAGCTTAGATGGGACACTAGACGAGCAGTACTTC	CASSLDGTLDEQYF
NA	TRBV7-9	NA	TRBJ1-1	TGTGCCAGCAGCTTAGCAGGGAGGACTGAAGCTTTCTTT	CASSLAGRTEAFF
few	TRBV19	NA	TRBJ2-1	TGTGCCAGTAGTATAGGGCAGAAAAACAATGAGCAGTTCTTC	CASSIGQKNNEQFF
NA	TRBV11-3	TRBD1	TRBJ2-1	TGTGCCAGCAGCATAGGGACAGGGACTCTCCATGAGCAGTTCTTC	CASSIGTGTLHEQFF
NA	TRBV5-1	NA	TRBJ2-7	TGCGCCAGCAGCTTGGATAACGGGGGGACAAGATTCTCCTACGAGCAGTACTTC	CASSLDNGGTRFSYEQYF
NA	TRBV28	NA	TRBJ1-2	TGTGCCAGCAGTACCTGGCCAACCCATGGCTACACCTTC	CASSTWPTHGYTF
NA	TRBV28	NA	TRBJ2-7	TGTGCCAGCAGTGACGGACTTAACTACGAGCAGTACTTC	CASSDGLNYEQYF
once	TRBV29-1	NA	TRBJ1-2	TGCAGCGTTCGGGTTGGGCCAGGGGATGGCTACACCTTC	CSVRVGPGDGYTF
NA	TRBV9	NA	TRBJ2-1	TGTGCCAGCAGCGTGGGCCCTTTAAATGAGCAGTTCTTC	CASSVGPLNEQFF
NA	TRBV19	NA	TRBJ2-3	TGTGCCAGTAGCGAGATCGGGGAGAGGACAGATACGCAGTATTTT	CASSEIGERTDTQYF
NA	TRBV30	TRBD1	TRBJ2-7	TGTGCCTGTAGGGGACAGGGCAATAGCGAGCAGTACTTC	CACRGQGNSEQYF
NA	TRBV6-6	TRBD2	TRBJ2-1	TGTGCCAGCAGTTATTCGGGGGAGGGCTTAAATGAGCAGTTCTTC	CASSYSGEGLNEQFF
NA	TRBV7-2	TRBD2	TRBJ2-1	TGTGCCAGCAGCCCAAAAATTAGCGGGTCCTCGCCTATCGCCAATGAGCAGTTCTTC	CASSPKISGSSPIANEQFF
once	TRBV6-5	TRBD1	TRBJ1-6	TGTGCCAGCAGCGCCGGGACAGATTATAATTCACCCCTCCACTTT	CASSAGTDYNSPLHF
NA	TRBV7-2	NA	TRBJ2-7	TGTGCCAGCAGCTTAGGTCGGCAGGCCTACGAGCAGTACTTC	CASSLGRQAYEQYF
NA	TRBV27	NA	TRBJ1-1	TGTGCCAGCAGTTCCCTGCGGAGCTCACTCATGAACACTGAAGCTTTCTTT	CASSSLRSSLMNTEAFF
NA	TRBV7-2	TRBD2	TRBJ2-3	TGTGCCAGCAGCTTGTACGGGAGGTCCAGCACAGATACGCAGTATTTT	CASSLYGRSSTDTQYF
once	TRBV7-9	TRBD1	TRBJ1-2	TGTGCCAGCAGCTTTGGTGAGGGGGCCTCTCGGGGCTACACCTTC	CASSFGEGASRGYTF
NA	TRBV7-9	TRBD1	TRBJ1-4	TGTGCCAGCAGCGTGGGACAGGGGAATGAAAAACTGTTTTTT	CASSVGQGNEKLFF
NA	TRBV6-5	NA	TRBJ2-7	TGTGCCAGCAGTTATGCGGGGATCGGCGGCGAGCAGTACTTC	CASSYAGIGGEQYF